Only one count was recorded for the clone carrying this T cell receptor beta chain. What it recognizes is unknown. V dropped 6 bases and J dropped 5; count of bases not matched to a gene: 9. The germline V gene encodes CDR1 LNHDA and CDR2 SQIVND (reference sequence). The CDR3 sequence is 14 residues long. This sample is drawn from a study of cytomegalovirus exposure and HLA in healthy donors. Study information: The 110 or so validation repertoires were produced on the same platform as the 650 to 800 repertoires of the first cohort. This was reported in a later analysis.

Profiling relied on immunoSEQ multiplex PCR, and the TCRdb table lists in-frame clones only, not all of them. The sample includes about 170,000 clones, approximately 89% of them seen just once. The study, taken as a whole, reports: The study designated roughly 150 TCR beta chains cytomegalovirus-associated.

The receptor was derived from a man between 18 and 29 years old in good health and CMV-seropositive. The chain couples TRBV19 to TRBJ2-5, with TRBD2 identical over 7 bases. The sequenced sample was PBMCs. As DNA, the CDR3 is TGTGCCAGTAGCGTAAGCGGGGTGGTGGAGACCCAGTACTTC. It yields the protein CASSVSGVVETQYF. The complete variable domain, with remaining parts taken from reference TRBV19 and TRBJ2-5, reads DGGITQSPKYLFRKEGQNVTLSCEQNLNHDAMYWYRQDPGQGLRLIYYSQIVNDFQKGDIAEGYSVSREKKESFPLTVTSAQKNPTAFYLCASSVSGVVETQYFGPGTRLLVL.